This record concerns one TCR beta chain sequence. The record originates from a study of blood T cell repertoires in COVID-19. Clones were sequenced by immunoSEQ multiplex PCR, and TCRdb holds only the in-frame ones, with some missing. The sample has under 150,000 clones, approximately 90% seen once. V lost 2 bases, J lost 3 bases, and 14 bases lay in between. Germline V gives CDR1 MNHEY, CDR2 SVGAGI. CDR3 length equals 16 residues. This clonotype was obtained from a woman between 45 and 60 years old with acute or convalescent COVID-19. The chain is built from TRBV6-5 and TRBJ1-3; D not certain. Sequencing used peripheral blood. Here the CDR3 DNA reads TGTGCCAGCAGTTACGACGCGGGGATCAATGGAAACACCATATATTTT. It encodes CASSYDAGINGNTIYF.